These 15 T cell receptor beta chains originate from one sample sequenced in a study of brain T cells in children with intractable seizures (dated by TCRdb to the early 2020s). Receptor libraries were prepared by the immunoSEQ multiplex PCR assay. TCRdb provides this immuneACCESS table in a form limited to in-frame rearrangements. Some clones are lacking; in checked studies, under half of them reflect an unresolved V gene, and why the rest are absent is not known. The sample table records 70,000 to 85,000 clones; 90% to 95% of these occur just once. Clones ranked in the top ten supply around 24% of the sample. The intended sense of this specimen's time point label: resected brain tissue, or blood drawn just prior to surgery. Sequencing used peripheral blood, obtained at surgery. The source of these receptors is a girl aged 2 to 9 with Rasmussen encephalitis and intractable seizures.

The rearrangement joins TRBV7-3 to TRBJ2-3, with 9 bases identical to TRBD1. Germline V lookup: CDR1 SGHTA, CDR2 FQGTGA. The trim removed 5 bases at V and 4 bases at J, leaving 7 bases unmatched. The CDR3 has 15 amino acids. The CDR3 DNA reads TGTGCCAGCAGCAACAGGGGGCTTGGGGCAGATACGCAGTATTTT. It is translated as CASSNRGLGADTQYF.

The chain is built from TRBV7-6 and TRBJ2-3; perhaps D is TRBD1 or TRBD2 (6 bases each). V was cut by 5 bases and J by 9 bases, with 18 bases left in between. This CDR3 comprises 14 residues. Germline CDR1 reads SGHVS; CDR2 reads FNYEAQ. The CDR3 nucleotides are TGTGCCAGCAGCACGACGGAGGGACAATTCACGCAGTATTTT. Protein product: CASSTTEGQFTQYF.

CDR3 sequence (DNA): TGTGCCAGCAGCCCCCGGGTGAGCTCTGGAAACACCATATATTTT. Its protein is CASSPRVSSGNTIYF. The chain carries TRBV28 and TRBJ1-3; D unresolved. The CDR3 has 15 amino acids. From germline, CDR1 is MDHEN and CDR2 SYDVKM. V was shortened by 6 bases and J by 0 bases, with 12 bases between the two germline ends.

This chain connects TRBV20-1 to TRBJ2-3; D perhaps matches TRBD2 (6 bases). Looked up from germline, CDR1 is DFQATT and CDR2 is SNEGSKA (reference sequence). Trimming took off 2 bases at V and 11 bases at J, with 11 bases between the two ends. This CDR3 spans 11 amino acids. As DNA, the CDR3 is TGCAGTGCTAGACGGCGGGGTTGGCAGTATTTT. Translated, it gives CSARRRGWQYF.

The V and J genes are TRBV27 and TRBJ2-1, with no clear D. This CDR3 region has 14 residues. Germline V gives CDR1 MNHEY, CDR2 SMNVEV (reference sequence). V was pared by 6 bases and J by 0 bases, with 9 bases between. CDR3 DNA sequence: TGTGCCAGCAGGGGAACCCGCTCCTACAATGAGCAGTTCTTC. Its protein is CASRGTRSYNEQFF.

This clone has more than one count but fewer than ten. The junction does not match germline at one end; this may be a read error. V usage is TRBV28 and J usage is TRBJ2-7; D is undetermined. This CDR3 region has 9 residues. The germline CDR1 and CDR2 sequences are MDHEN and SYDVKM. CDR3 coding DNA: TGTGCCAGCGAGTGGGCCGGCTCCTTC. As protein: CASEWAGSF.

This rearrangement joins TRBV6-5 to TRBJ2-5; D unclear. The V end was cut by 0 bases, the J end by 2 bases, with 7 bases between. Germline CDR1 and CDR2: MNHEY and SVGAGI. This CDR3 has 14 residues. The CDR3 nucleotides are TGTGCCAGCAGTTACTCTGGCAGACAAGAGACCCAGTACTTC. Translating gives CASSYSGRQETQYF.

The chain couples TRBV5-4 to TRBJ2-5; the D is unclear. Germline CDR1 is SGHNT and CDR2 is YYREEE (reference sequence). This CDR3 comprises 14 residues. Trimming removed 0 bases from V and 2 bases from J, with 8 bases in between. The CDR3 spells CASSLVQQQETQYF. The CDR3 region has the DNA TGTGCCAGCAGCTTGGTCCAACAGCAAGAGACCCAGTACTTC.

The chain recombines TRBV28 with TRBJ1-2; no definite D call. Trimming stripped 3 bases from V and 4 bases from J, with 9 bases between. Germline V gene sequence: CDR1 MDHEN, CDR2 SYDVKM. The CDR3 has 13 residues. CDR3 coding DNA: TGTGCCAGCAGTTTCAAGACGGCCTATGGCTACACCTTC. Protein sequence: CASSFKTAYGYTF.

This chain's CDR3 is CSARGETEAFF. In DNA form, the CDR3 reads TGCAGCGCCCGAGGGGAGACTGAAGCTTTCTTT. This chain connects TRBV29-1 to TRBJ1-1; tentative D call: TRBD1 (5 bases). The CDR3 loop spans 11 amino acids. Between the trimmed V and J ends, which lost 7 bases and 5 bases, there was a span of 11 bases. Germline V gene lookup returns CDR1 SQVTM and CDR2 ANQGSEA.

This rearrangement joins TRBV6-5 to TRBJ2-7, with 7 bases aligning to TRBD2. With V trimmed by 7 bases and J by 3 bases, 9 bases remained unmatched. The CDR3 is 14 residues long. Germline CDR1 and CDR2: MNHEY and SVGAGI. The CDR3 protein is CASTRSGAYYEQYF. CDR3 DNA: TGTGCCAGCACGCGCAGCGGGGCCTACTACGAGCAGTACTTC.

The V call is TRBV2, the J call TRBJ2-4, with D unresolved. CDR3 length: 13 amino acids. The V gene lost 5 bases and the J gene lost 0 bases, with 5 bases spanning the gap. Germline CDR1 and CDR2: SNHLY and FYNNEI. Written as DNA, the CDR3 is TGTGCCAGCAGTAACCTAGCCAAAAACATTCAGTACTTC. Encoded protein: CASSNLAKNIQYF.

The J gene is TRBJ1-1, the V gene TRBV5-5; D uncertain. Per germline, CDR1 SGHKS and CDR2 YYEKEE (reference sequence). The CDR3 contains 13 residues. Trimming took off 4 bases at V and 0 bases at J, with 7 bases between the two ends. Here the CDR3 DNA reads TGTGCCAGCAGCCCCGCAATGAACACTGAAGCTTTCTTT. This encodes CASSPAMNTEAFF.

This rearrangement joins TRBV30 to TRBJ2-2, with D tentatively TRBD1 or TRBD2 (5 bases each). V was pared by 2 bases and J by 2 bases, with 15 bases between. Germline loops: CDR1 GTSNPN, CDR2 SVGIG (reference sequence). This CDR3 is built from 16 residues. As DNA, the CDR3 is TGTGCCTGGAGTCCAGACCCACGGGGCAACACCGGGGAGCTGTTTTTT. Residues: CAWSPDPRGNTGELFF.

CDR3 bases: TGTGCCTGGACGGAGCCAGGGACTGGCTATGGCTACACCTTC. This translates into CAWTEPGTGYGYTF. The chain couples TRBV30 to TRBJ1-2, with D tentatively TRBD1 (5 bases). The V gene's germline CDR1 is GTSNPN and CDR2 SVGIG (reference sequence). The CDR3 is 14 residues long. The germline V and J ends were trimmed by 4 bases and 4 bases, with 16 bases remaining between them.